The sequence of this TCR beta chain was determined in a study of OX40 agonist ivuxolimab in advanced cancers. Whole-study context: Recorded diagnoses for dose-escalation patients were hepatocellular carcinoma, melanoma, renal cell or head and neck cancer.

The method was immunoSEQ multiplex PCR; TCRdb's version includes in-frame clones alone and lacks a portion of them. In the table there are around 60,000 clones, approximately 80% of which are singletons. The CDR3 consists of 13 residues. Trimming removed 5 bases at V and 6 bases at J, with 10 bases between. The germline gives CDR1 SEHNR, CDR2 FQNEAQ (reference sequence). V is TRBV7-9 and J is TRBJ2-2; D unclear. The source material was CD4+ or CD8+ T cells sorted from blood, sampled in a trial of the OX40 agonist ivuxolimab. The receptor was isolated from an adult with an advanced solid tumor such as melanoma, head and neck, liver or kidney cancer. CDR3 DNA: TGTGCCAGCAGCGTCGGTGGGTCCGGGGAGCTGTTTTTT. Protein product: CASSVGGSGELFF.